This T cell receptor beta chain stems from a study of identical twins. Healthy Caucasians alone served as donors. TCRdb reanalysed the 5' RACE reads using MiXCR and keeps one entry per CDR3 protein. The repertoire includes nearly 650,000 distinct CDR3 sequences, roughly 6.6% of them detected once, and 1.5% to 2% sits in the top ten. Many counts were recorded for this clonotype. No antigen is known for it. Notes on the study in general: Monozygotic twins shared more out-of-frame TCR alpha than recombination models predicted. Twins shared out-of-frame alpha sequences with excess low generation probability. Twins shared beta out-of-frame sequences in excess, but this excess was weaker.

These records were also assigned to another study, of yellow fever vaccine responses in identical twins.

Sequencing used PBMCs. The TCR comes from a woman aged 18-29 years in good health.

The chain's CDR3 is CASSLWAPGQVNNEQFF. The CDR3 nucleotides read TGTGCCAGCAGCTTATGGGCACCGGGACAGGTGAACAATGAGCAGTTCTTC. The chain couples TRBV11-2 to TRBJ2-1; 8 positions match TRBD1. Germline V gene data show CDR1 as SGHAT and CDR2 as FQNNGV. The junction had 11 bases not matched to a gene; V was cut back by 2 bases and J by 5 bases. This CDR3 comprises 17 residues.